The TCR beta chain under discussion was sequenced for a study of blood T cell repertoires in COVID-19. The V end was cut by 1 base, the J end by 1 base, with 13 bases between. CDR3 size: 17 residues. The germline V gene has CDR1 PRHDT and CDR2 FYEKMQ (reference sequence). Authors' data handling: Amplification from reference gene primers served as the basis for estimated nucleated cell counts. The assay was immunoSEQ multiplex PCR, and TCRdb's table has in-frame clones only and misses some. V, J and clone size reflect that table, while D and trimming were determined from the DNA. The table shows tens of thousands of clones, with roughly 91% occurring only once. By sample share, this clone is medium-sized (0.01 to 0.1%).

The chain joins TRBV13 to TRBJ2-2; weak D call: TRBD2 (7 bases). The sequenced sample consisted of peripheral blood. The receptor comes from a human donor in a cohort sampled during active COVID-19. The CDR3 sequence is CASSLVTGGLNTGELFF. CDR3 nucleotides: TGTGCCAGCAGCTTAGTGACCGGGGGGCTGAACACCGGGGAGCTGTTTTTT.